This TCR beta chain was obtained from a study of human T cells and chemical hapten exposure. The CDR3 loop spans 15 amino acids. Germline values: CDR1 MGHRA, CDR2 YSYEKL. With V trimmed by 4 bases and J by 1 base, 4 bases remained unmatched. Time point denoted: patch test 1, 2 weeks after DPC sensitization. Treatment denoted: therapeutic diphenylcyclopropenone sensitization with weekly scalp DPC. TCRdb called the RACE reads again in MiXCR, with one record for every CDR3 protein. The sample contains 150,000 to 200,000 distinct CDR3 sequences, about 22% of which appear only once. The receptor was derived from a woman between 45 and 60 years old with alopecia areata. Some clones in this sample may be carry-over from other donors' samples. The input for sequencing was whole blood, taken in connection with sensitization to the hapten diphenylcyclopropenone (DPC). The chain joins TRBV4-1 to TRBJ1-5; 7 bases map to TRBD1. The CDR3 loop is CASSRTGVSNQPQHF. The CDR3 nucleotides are TGCGCCAGCAGCCGAACAGGGGTGAGCAATCAGCCCCAGCATTTT.